Following are 22 T cell receptor beta chains from one sample sequenced in a study of neoadjuvant anti-PD-1 for oral cavity cancer. Data came from immunoSEQ multiplex PCR; TCRdb stores just in-frame clones and leaves some out. The sample lists 7,000 to 8,000 clones; roughly 54% were seen once. The specimen comprised tumor tissue, sampled before nivolumab (anti-PD-1) treatment. The receptors were gathered from a person aged 40 to 85 with oral cavity squamous cell carcinoma.

This chain uses TRBV10-3 with TRBJ2-3; 8 nucleotides match TRBD1. From germline, CDR1 is ENHRY and CDR2 SYGVKD. The CDR3 totals 13 residues. The CDR3 DNA reads as TGTACAACCCAGGGGGCAGTCACAGATACGCAGTATTTT. This encodes CTTQGAVTDTQYF.

The chain combines TRBV7-2 with TRBJ1-1; D perhaps matches TRBD1 (6 bases). The V end lost 0 bases, the J end lost 3 bases, and 11 bases lay between the germline ends. From germline, CDR1 is SGHTA and CDR2 FQGNSA. The CDR3 length is 15 residues. The CDR3 region is CASSLADRAHTEAFF. Here the CDR3 DNA reads TGTGCCAGCAGCTTAGCGGACAGAGCCCACACTGAAGCTTTCTTT.

The chain joins TRBV5-1 to TRBJ2-2, with 8 nucleotides matching TRBD1. Germline V gene data show CDR1 as SGHRS and CDR2 as YFSETQ. Losses at the gene ends were 5 bases for V and 4 bases for J; bases not matched to a gene: 7. The length of the CDR3 is 15 residues. The CDR3 region is CASSLQGAGTGELFF. CDR3 nucleotide sequence: TGCGCCAGCAGTCTCCAGGGGGCCGGCACCGGGGAGCTGTTTTTT.

The genes are TRBV4-1 and TRBJ2-3; no definite D call. CDR1 is MGHRA, CDR2 YSYEKL, per germline. V dropped 0 bases and J dropped 2 bases, with 12 bases sitting between them. The CDR3 has 16 residues. The DNA for the CDR3 is TGCGCCAGCAGCCAAGAATCAGGCCTACCCACAGATACGCAGTATTTT. Protein product: CASSQESGLPTDTQYF.

In its sample, this clone was seen once. The chain employs TRBV5-5 and TRBJ2-1, with TRBD1 matching over 7 bases. The germline V gene encodes CDR1 SGHKS and CDR2 YYEKEE (reference sequence). The CDR3 has 15 residues. Trimming at V came to 2 bases and at J to 7 bases, leaving 9 bases not matched to a gene. For the CDR3, the DNA is TGTGCCAGCAGCTTTTTTTCAGGGGGACAAAATGAGCAGTTCTTC. It is translated as CASSFFSGGQNEQFF.

J is TRBJ1-5 and V is TRBV30; no clear D. Trimming pared 1 base from V and 2 bases from J, leaving 9 bases between. CDR3 size: 14 residues. Germline-derived CDR1 and CDR2 are GTSNPN and SVGIG (reference sequence). The CDR3 sequence is CAWSDANRNQPQHF. The DNA for the CDR3 is TGTGCCTGGAGTGACGCGAACCGCAATCAGCCCCAGCATTTT.

This clone has a single count. The chain recombines TRBV27 with TRBJ2-7; TRBD1 aligns across 9 bases. Germline CDR1 MNHEY, CDR2 SMNVEV (reference sequence). The trim removed 2 bases at V and 4 bases at J, leaving 9 bases unmatched. The length of the CDR3 is 16 residues. CDR3 region: CASSLQGGTGPYEQYF. The DNA of the CDR3 is TGTGCCAGCAGTTTACAGGGGGGGACAGGGCCTTACGAGCAGTACTTC.

This chain connects TRBV9 to TRBJ2-2; D uncertain. The V end lost 0 bases, the J end lost 4 bases, and 10 bases lay between the germline ends. CDR3 length: 15 amino acids. Germline V gene data show CDR1 as SGDLS and CDR2 as YYNGEE. The CDR3 coding sequence is TGTGCCAGCAGCGTAGAACTGTGGGCCACCGGGGAGCTGTTTTTT. Translating gives CASSVELWATGELFF.

The gene calls are TRBV18 and TRBJ1-2; weak D call: TRBD1 (6 bases). The CDR3 is made up of 15 amino acids. Germline loops: CDR1 KGHSH, CDR2 LQKENI. V was cut by 5 bases and J by 0 bases, with 13 bases left in between. In nucleotides, the CDR3 is TGTGCCAGCTCATCCGGGACACAAGCTAACTATGGCTACACCTTC. Its protein is CASSSGTQANYGYTF.

This clone was detected once. This chain joins TRBV6-1 and TRBJ1-2; D is uncertain. Trimming cost V 4 bases and J 8 bases, with 17 bases left between them. The length of the CDR3 is 14 residues. Germline V gives CDR1 MNHNS, CDR2 SASEGT. The CDR3 coding sequence is TGTGCCAGCAGTGGAAGCGTTAGTACGGGAGGCTACACCTTC. It translates to CASSGSVSTGGYTF.

CDR3 nucleotide sequence: TGTGCCAGTAGCCGACAGAACACTGAAGCTTTCTTT. This codes for CASSRQNTEAFF. The chain joins TRBV19 to TRBJ1-1, with D hard to call. In germline, CDR1 is LNHDA, CDR2 SQIVND (reference sequence). V lost 6 bases and J lost 1, with 6 bases in between. CDR3 length: 12 amino acids.

This clone is medium-sized within its sample. This chain uses TRBV12-5 with TRBJ2-3, with 8 bases aligning to TRBD1. V gave up 0 bases and J gave up 3 bases; unmatched junction bases: 14. CDR3 size: 19 residues. Germline V gives CDR1 LGHNT, CDR2 FRNRAP. CDR3 protein: CASGLVLVTGTGVTDTQYF. The CDR3 region has the DNA TGTGCTAGTGGTTTGGTACTGGTAACCGGGACAGGAGTTACAGATACGCAGTATTTT.

V gene TRBV5-8 combines with J gene TRBJ2-1, with D perhaps matching TRBD1 (6 bases). Germline CDR1 SGHTS, CDR2 YDEGEE. The CDR3 has 15 residues. Deletions cut 3 bases from V and 6 bases from J, with 16 bases between. CDR3 loop: CASSYRAEPINEQFF. The CDR3 nucleotides are TGTGCCAGCAGCTACAGGGCAGAACCTATCAATGAGCAGTTCTTC.

The chain is built from TRBV6-6 and TRBJ2-5, with D possibly matching TRBD2 (5 bases). The CDR3 length is 14 residues. Germline V gene sequence: CDR1 MNHNY, CDR2 SVGAGI (reference sequence). The V end lost 5 bases, the J end lost 5 bases, and 15 bases lay between the germline ends. CDR3 nucleotide sequence: TGTGCCAGCAGTCATACTAGGCCGGCGGAGACCCAGTACTTC. It specifies CASSHTRPAETQYF.

In its sample, this clone was seen once. The chain is built from TRBV28 and TRBJ1-2; TRBD1 matches at 9 bases. Germline CDR1 reads MDHEN; CDR2 reads SYDVKM. V was clipped by 6 bases and J by 8 bases; unmatched bases: 16. There are 16 residues in the CDR3. In DNA, the CDR3 is TGTGCCAGCAGGACGGGACAGGGTACCTCGGTGAACGGCTACACCTTC. It yields the protein CASRTGQGTSVNGYTF.

The chain joins TRBV11-3 to TRBJ1-1; no clear D gene. Germline values: CDR1 SGHNT, CDR2 YENEEA. Trimming removed 5 bases at V and 5 bases at J, with 15 bases between. The CDR3 has 14 residues. The CDR3 sequence is CASSPSRTGTEAFF. CDR3 sequence (DNA): TGTGCCAGCAGCCCCTCTCGGACTGGGACTGAAGCTTTCTTT.

The chain is built from TRBV9 and TRBJ1-2; tentative D call: TRBD1 (6 bases). The CDR3 has 14 amino acids. V was trimmed by 0 bases and J by 1 base, leaving 7 bases between them. CDR1 is SGDLS, CDR2 YYNGEE, per germline. The CDR3 DNA follows: TGTGCCAGCAGCGTAGAACAGGGTAACTATGGCTACACCTTC. Translation gives CASSVEQGNYGYTF.

The chain joins TRBV27 to TRBJ2-1; 12 bases line up with TRBD2. The CDR3 spans 15 residues. Germline loops: CDR1 MNHEY, CDR2 SMNVEV (reference sequence). V gave up 2 bases and J gave up 9 bases; unmatched junction bases: 5. CDR3 region: CASSLDLAGGREQFF. CDR3 nucleotides: TGTGCCAGCAGTTTAGACCTAGCGGGAGGGCGTGAGCAGTTCTTC.

CDR3 region: CASSFLDRGGSPLHF. The CDR3 nucleotides are TGTGCCAGCAGTTTTCTCGACAGGGGAGGATCACCCCTCCACTTT. J is TRBJ1-6 and V is TRBV27, with 8 positions matching TRBD1. Germline V gene data show CDR1 as MNHEY and CDR2 as SMNVEV (reference sequence). V lost 3 bases to trimming and J lost 10 bases; unmatched junction nucleotides: 8. The CDR3 is made up of 15 amino acids.

V and J are TRBV5-4 and TRBJ2-2, with D unresolved. This CDR3 is built from 13 residues. The V end lost 0 bases, the J end lost 4 bases, and 4 bases lay between the germline ends. Germline loops: CDR1 SGHNT, CDR2 YYREEE (reference sequence). As DNA, the CDR3 is TGTGCCAGCAGCTTGGCCGGCACCGGGGAGCTGTTTTTT. Its translation: CASSLAGTGELFF.

The chain recombines TRBV11-3 with TRBJ2-1; unclear D gene. CDR1 is SGHNT and CDR2 is YENEEA in the germline V gene. V was trimmed by 3 bases and J by 4 bases, leaving 16 bases between them. CDR3 length: 16 residues. This CDR3 reads CASSLNSLTTYNEQFF. CDR3 sequence (DNA): TGTGCCAGCAGCTTGAACAGCCTGACGACTTACAATGAGCAGTTCTTC.

This clone was seen more than once but under ten times. This chain connects TRBV5-1 to TRBJ1-4; D is undetermined. Trimming took off 2 bases at V and 4 bases at J, with 0 bases between the two ends. The germline CDR1 and CDR2 sequences are SGHRS and YFSETQ. This CDR3 contains 11 residues. CDR3 in amino acids: CASSFNEKLFF. The CDR3 region has the DNA TGCGCCAGCAGCTTTAATGAAAAACTGTTTTTT.